The TCR beta chain described here comes from a study of OX40 agonist ivuxolimab in advanced cancers. Study details: Patients with hepatocellular carcinoma, melanoma, renal cell or head and neck cancer made up the dose-escalation patients. Two patients with cutaneous melanoma and one with hepatocellular carcinoma, three in total, showed partial responses. Having had anti-PD-1, anti-PD-L1 or anti-CTLA-4 therapy before was allowed, and about 42% had some.

Trimming cost V 3 bases and J 6 bases; bases outside gene matches: 6. CDR1 SGHAT and CDR2 FQDESV come from the germline V gene (reference sequence). CDR3 length equals 15 residues. Points on this clone: Its antigen is as yet unknown.

The method was immunoSEQ multiplex PCR; TCRdb's version includes in-frame clones alone and lacks a portion of them. The sample lists 70,000 or so clones; roughly 80% were seen once. Regarding the study as a whole: By week 6 at 0.1 to 3.0 mg/kg, blood CD4+ and CD8+ T cells had expanded clonally.

The chain combines TRBV11-1 with TRBJ2-1, with TRBD2 matching 9 bases. Specimen: CD4+ or CD8+ T cells sorted from blood, collected in a trial of the OX40 agonist ivuxolimab. The sequence was collected from an adult with an advanced solid tumor such as melanoma, head and neck, liver or kidney cancer. DNA for the CDR3: TGTGCCAGCAGCTTGGGCGGGGGGGCCGTCAATGAGCAGTTCTTC. It is translated as CASSLGGGAVNEQFF.